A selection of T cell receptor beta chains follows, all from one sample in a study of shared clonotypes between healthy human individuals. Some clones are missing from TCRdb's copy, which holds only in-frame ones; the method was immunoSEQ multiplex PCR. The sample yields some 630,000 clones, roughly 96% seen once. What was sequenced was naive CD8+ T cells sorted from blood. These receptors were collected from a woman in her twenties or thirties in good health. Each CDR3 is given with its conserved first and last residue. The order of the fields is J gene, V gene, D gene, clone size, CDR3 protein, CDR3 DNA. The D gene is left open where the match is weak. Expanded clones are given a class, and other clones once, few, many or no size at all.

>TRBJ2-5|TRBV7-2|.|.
CASSLNSLLGETQYF
TGTGCCAGCAGCTTAAACAGTCTCCTCGGGGAGACCCAGTACTTC
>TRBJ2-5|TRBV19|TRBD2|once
CASSIVGGRETQYF
TGTGCCAGTAGTATAGTGGGAGGGAGGGAGACCCAGTACTTC
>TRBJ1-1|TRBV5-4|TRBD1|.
CASSWGGEGAAEAFF
TGTGCCAGCAGCTGGGGCGGTGAGGGGGCGGCTGAAGCTTTCTTT
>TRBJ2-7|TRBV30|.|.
CAWMGLQGLSSYEQYF
TGTGCCTGGATGGGTCTTCAGGGACTCAGCTCCTACGAGCAGTACTTC
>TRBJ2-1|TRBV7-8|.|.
CASSSGYGGGLNEQFF
TGTGCCAGCAGCTCGGGATACGGGGGTGGTCTCAATGAGCAGTTCTTC
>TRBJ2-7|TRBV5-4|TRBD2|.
CASSLGTSGGYEQYF
TGTGCCAGCAGCTTGGGGACTAGCGGGGGATACGAGCAGTACTTC
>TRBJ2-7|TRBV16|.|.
CASSQSADEQYF
TGTGCCAGCAGCCAATCTGCCGACGAGCAGTACTTC
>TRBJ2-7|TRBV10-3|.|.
CAILQGSSYEQYF
TGTGCCATCCTACAGGGCAGCTCCTACGAGCAGTACTTC
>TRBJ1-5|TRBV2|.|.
CASSMTASNQPQHF
TGTGCCAGCAGTATGACAGCTAGCAATCAGCCCCAGCATTTT
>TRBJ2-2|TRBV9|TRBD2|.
CASSPRVAGATGELFF
TGTGCCAGCAGCCCCCGAGTAGCGGGAGCCACCGGGGAGCTGTTTTTT
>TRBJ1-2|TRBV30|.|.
CAWSPSGYGYTF
TGTGCCTGGAGTCCATCCGGGTATGGCTACACCTTC
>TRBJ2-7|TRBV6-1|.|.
CASIGVYEQYF
TGTGCCAGCATAGGGGTCTACGAGCAGTACTTC
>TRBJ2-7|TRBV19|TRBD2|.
CASSISGRSEQYF
TGTGCCAGTAGTATTAGCGGGAGGAGCGAGCAGTACTTC
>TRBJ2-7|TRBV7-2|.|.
CASSWGQSLYYEQYF
TGTGCCAGCAGCTGGGGGCAGAGCTTATACTACGAGCAGTACTTC
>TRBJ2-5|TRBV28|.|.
CASSFRFQETQYF
TGTGCCAGCAGTTTCAGGTTCCAAGAGACCCAGTACTTC
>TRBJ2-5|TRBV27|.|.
CASSFRAREVETQYF
TGTGCCAGCAGTTTCCGGGCCAGGGAAGTGGAGACCCAGTACTTC
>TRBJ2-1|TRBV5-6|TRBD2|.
CASSPASGNYNEQFF
TGTGCCAGCAGCCCAGCCAGCGGGAATTACAATGAGCAGTTCTTC
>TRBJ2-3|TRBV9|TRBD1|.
CASSGGTAVTDTQYF
TGTGCCAGCAGCGGAGGGACAGCCGTTACAGATACGCAGTATTTT
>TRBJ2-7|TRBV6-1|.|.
CASSELGFHEQYF
TGTGCCAGCAGTGAACTGGGGTTCCACGAGCAGTACTTC
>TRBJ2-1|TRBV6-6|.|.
CASSLQGAREQFF
TGTGCCAGCAGTTTGCAGGGTGCGAGGGAGCAGTTCTTC
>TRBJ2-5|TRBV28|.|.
CASSLWASQETQYF
TGTGCCAGCAGTTTATGGGCTTCCCAAGAGACCCAGTACTTC
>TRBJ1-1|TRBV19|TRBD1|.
CASSIGTGLNTEAFF
TGTGCCAGTAGTATCGGGACAGGACTGAACACTGAAGCTTTCTTT
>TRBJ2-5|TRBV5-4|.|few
CASTGESKETQYF
TGTGCCAGCACCGGGGAGTCCAAAGAGACCCAGTACTTC
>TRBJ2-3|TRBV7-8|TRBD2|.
CASSPPASVAGEPDTQYF
TGTGCCAGCAGCCCCCCCGCGTCGGTAGCGGGAGAGCCAGATACGCAGTATTTT
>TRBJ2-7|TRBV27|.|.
CASSFSARIYEQYF
TGTGCCAGCAGTTTCTCAGCAAGAATCTACGAGCAGTACTTC
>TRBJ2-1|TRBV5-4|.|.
CASSFWTGHNEQFF
TGTGCCAGCAGCTTTTGGACGGGACACAATGAGCAGTTCTTC
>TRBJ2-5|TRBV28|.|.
CASSLIGAQETQYF
TGTGCCAGCAGTCTAATCGGGGCCCAGGAGACCCAGTACTTC
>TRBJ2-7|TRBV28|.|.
CASSLGTNYEQYF
TGTGCCAGCAGTTTAGGGACGAACTACGAGCAGTACTTC
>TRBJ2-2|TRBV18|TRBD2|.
CASSPYPASGYANTGELFF
TGTGCCAGCTCACCATATCCAGCTAGCGGGTACGCGAACACCGGGGAGCTGTTTTTT
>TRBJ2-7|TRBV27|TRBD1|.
CASSLWTGSYEQYF
TGTGCCAGCAGTTTGTGGACAGGGTCCTACGAGCAGTACTTC
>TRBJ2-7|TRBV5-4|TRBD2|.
CASHASASGRSEQYF
TGTGCCAGCCATGCTTCCGCTAGCGGGAGGTCCGAGCAGTACTTC
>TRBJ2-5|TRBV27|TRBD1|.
CASSPLGGDRVETQYF
TGTGCCAGCAGCCCCCTGGGGGGGGACAGGGTAGAGACCCAGTACTTC
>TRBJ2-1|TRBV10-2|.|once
CASSEFPGAGNNEQFF
TGCGCCAGCAGTGAGTTCCCGGGAGCTGGCAACAATGAGCAGTTCTTC
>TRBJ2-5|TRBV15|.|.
CATSREVGPRETQYF
TGTGCCACCAGCAGAGAAGTGGGACCCCGAGAGACCCAGTACTTC
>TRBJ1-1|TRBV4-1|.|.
CASSQAPPSDGAVNTEAFF
TGCGCCAGCAGCCAAGCCCCTCCATCCGACGGGGCGGTGAACACTGAAGCTTTCTTT
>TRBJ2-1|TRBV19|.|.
CASSIVGNEQFF
TGTGCCAGTAGTATCGTAGGGAATGAGCAGTTCTTC
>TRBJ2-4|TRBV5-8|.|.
CASSQVSSPGPTDIQYF
TGTGCCAGCAGCCAAGTCTCATCACCGGGTCCCACTGACATTCAGTACTTC
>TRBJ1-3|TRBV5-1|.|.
CASRLDSGNTIYF
TGCGCCAGCAGATTGGATTCTGGAAACACCATATATTTT
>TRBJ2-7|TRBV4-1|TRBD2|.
CASSQGLAGGYEQYF
TGCGCCAGCAGCCAAGGACTAGCGGGAGGGTACGAGCAGTACTTC
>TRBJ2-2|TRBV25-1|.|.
CAIENTGELFF
TGTGCCATCGAAAACACCGGGGAGCTGTTTTTT
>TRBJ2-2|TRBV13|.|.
CASSRGTGELFF
TGTGCCAGCAGCCGGGGGACCGGGGAGCTGTTTTTT
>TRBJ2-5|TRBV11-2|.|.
CARDVRGLETQYF
TGTGCCAGGGATGTCCGGGGGCTGGAGACCCAGTACTTC
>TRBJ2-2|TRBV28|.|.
CASRHLNTGELFF
TGTGCCAGCAGACACCTGAACACCGGGGAGCTGTTTTTT
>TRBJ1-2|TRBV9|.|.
CASSENPRQAPDYGYTF
TGTGCCAGCAGCGAAAACCCCCGACAGGCGCCAGACTATGGCTACACCTTC
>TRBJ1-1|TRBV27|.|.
CASSPFGGNTEAFF
TGTGCCAGCAGTCCTTTTGGTGGGAACACTGAAGCTTTCTTT
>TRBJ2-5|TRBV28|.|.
CASSLGSVGTQETQYF
TGTGCCAGCAGTTTGGGATCTGTCGGGACCCAAGAGACCCAGTACTTC
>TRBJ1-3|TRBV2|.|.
CASRQYSGQGNTIYF
TGTGCCAGCAGACAATACTCAGGGCAGGGAAACACCATATATTTT
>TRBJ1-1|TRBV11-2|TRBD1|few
CASTTGVRTEAFF
TGTGCCAGCACTACAGGGGTGAGGACTGAAGCTTTCTTT
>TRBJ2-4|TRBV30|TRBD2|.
CAWRETLAGVKNIQYF
TGTGCCTGGAGAGAGACCCTAGCGGGAGTCAAAAACATTCAGTACTTC
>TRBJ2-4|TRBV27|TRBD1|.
CASSGPWTGAENIQYF
TGTGCCAGCAGCGGCCCCTGGACAGGGGCTGAAAACATTCAGTACTTC
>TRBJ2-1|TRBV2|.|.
CARLVASREQFF
TGTGCCAGACTAGTGGCAAGCAGGGAGCAGTTCTTC